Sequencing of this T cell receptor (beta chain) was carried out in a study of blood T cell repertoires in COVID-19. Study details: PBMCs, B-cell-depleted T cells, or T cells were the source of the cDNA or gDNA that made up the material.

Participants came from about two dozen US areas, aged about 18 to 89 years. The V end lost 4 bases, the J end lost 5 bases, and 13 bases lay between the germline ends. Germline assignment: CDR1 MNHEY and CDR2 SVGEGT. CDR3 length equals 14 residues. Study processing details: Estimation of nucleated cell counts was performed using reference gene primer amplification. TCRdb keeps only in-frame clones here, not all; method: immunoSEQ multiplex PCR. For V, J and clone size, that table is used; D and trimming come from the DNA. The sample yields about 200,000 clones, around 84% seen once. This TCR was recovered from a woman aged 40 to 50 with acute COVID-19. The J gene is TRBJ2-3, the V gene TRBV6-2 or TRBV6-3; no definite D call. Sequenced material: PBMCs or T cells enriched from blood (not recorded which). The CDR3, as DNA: TGTGCCAGCAGTTTCTACGTAGAGAGAGATACGCAGTATTTT. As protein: CASSFYVERDTQYF.